The 20 T cell receptor beta chains below all came from one sample that was sequenced in a study of shared clonotypes between healthy human individuals. Clones were sequenced by immunoSEQ multiplex PCR, and TCRdb holds only the in-frame ones, with some missing. This sample has 2,500,000 or so clones, with roughly 93% found just once. The sequenced material came from naive CD4+ T cells from PBMCs. Subset indicated: CD45RA+ positively selected. The receptors were gathered from a young man in good health. Some clones in this sample may be carry-over from other donors' samples.

V and J are TRBV9 and TRBJ2-1, with TRBD1 as a possible D gene (6 bases). This CDR3 has 14 residues. Germline CDR1 SGDLS, CDR2 YYNGEE. The V gene lost 3 bases and the J gene lost 3 bases, with 10 bases spanning the gap. CDR3 DNA: TGTGCCAGCAGCGGCGAGGACAGCTACAATGAGCAGTTCTTC. Amino acids: CASSGEDSYNEQFF.

The chain has TRBV25-1 and TRBJ2-2; 10 bases agree with TRBD1. The ends lost 3 bases at V and 5 bases at J; junction bases unmatched: 6. Germline CDR1 reads MGHDK; CDR2 reads SYGVNS. This CDR3 has 16 residues. For the CDR3, the DNA is TGTGCCAGCAGTGACCCCGGACAGGGGGGAACCGGGGAGCTGTTTTTT. This encodes CASSDPGQGGTGELFF.

A note on this clone: Other DNA variants within this sample encode the same CDR3. The chain links TRBV6-5 to TRBJ1-2; no reliable D call. The CDR3 extends over 12 amino acids. Germline assignment: CDR1 MNHEY and CDR2 SVGAGI. V was cut by 9 bases and J by 2 bases, with 10 bases left in between. CDR3 DNA sequence: TGTGCCAGTCGGACGGGAAACTATGGCTACACCTTC. Translated: CASRTGNYGYTF.

J is TRBJ2-3 and V is TRBV9; tentative D call: TRBD2 (5 bases). V dropped 0 bases and J dropped 5 bases, with 10 bases sitting between them. This CDR3 is built from 14 residues. Germline values: CDR1 SGDLS, CDR2 YYNGEE. CDR3 residues: CASSVVATGDTQYF. As DNA, the CDR3 is TGTGCCAGCAGCGTAGTAGCGACGGGAGATACGCAGTATTTT.

The J gene is TRBJ2-7, the V gene TRBV10-3, with a weak D call TRBD2 (6 bases). Germline assignment: CDR1 ENHRY and CDR2 SYGVKD. Trimming pared 3 bases from V and 2 bases from J, leaving 14 bases between. The CDR3 is 15 residues long. DNA of the CDR3: TGTGCCATCAGTGATTCGGCAGGCGGGACCTACGAGCAGTACTTC. Residues: CAISDSAGGTYEQYF.

This rearrangement joins TRBV5-1 to TRBJ2-1; TRBD1 matches 9 bases. Trimming took 4 bases from V and 3 from J; bases not matched to a gene: 5. Germline V gives CDR1 SGHRS, CDR2 YFSETQ. This CDR3 is built from 15 residues. Here the CDR3 reads CASSGQGRGYNEQFF. In nucleotides, the CDR3 is TGCGCCAGCAGCGGACAGGGGAGGGGCTACAATGAGCAGTTCTTC.

The chain uses TRBV28 and TRBJ2-7; TRBD1 aligns across 9 bases. The V and J ends lost 6 bases and 4 bases, in that order; junction bases with no gene match: 10. Germline CDR1 MDHEN, CDR2 SYDVKM. This CDR3 has 15 residues. As DNA, the CDR3 is TGTGCCAGCAGCGCCCCCACAGGGGGCGCATACGAGCAGTACTTC. Translation: CASSAPTGGAYEQYF.

V gene TRBV9 combines with J gene TRBJ2-7; 7 positions match TRBD1. V shed 3 bases and J 8 bases; nucleotides not matched to a gene: 8. Germline CDR1 reads SGDLS; CDR2 reads YYNGEE. This CDR3 has 13 residues. Here the CDR3 DNA reads TGTGCCAGCAGCGGGACAACAGGGGCACAGCAGTACTTC. Its translation: CASSGTTGAQQYF.

J is TRBJ1-5 and V is TRBV28, with 9 nucleotides matching TRBD1. CDR3 size: 16 residues. Germline V gene sequence: CDR1 MDHEN, CDR2 SYDVKM. Trimming at V came to 3 bases and at J to 4 bases, leaving 7 bases not matched to a gene. In DNA, the CDR3 is TGTGCCAGCAGTTTGCGGGGGACAGGGCCAAATCAGCCCCAGCATTTT. It codes for CASSLRGTGPNQPQHF.

The chain employs TRBV28 and TRBJ1-1; 9 bases map to TRBD1. Germline CDR1 reads MDHEN; CDR2 reads SYDVKM. The CDR3 totals 15 residues. Trimming removed 5 bases from V and 2 bases from J; junction bases left unmatched: 6. The CDR3 nucleotides read TGTGCCAGCAGTCAACCGGGACAGGGTAACACTGAAGCTTTCTTT. Protein product: CASSQPGQGNTEAFF.

The chain links TRBV15 to TRBJ2-3, with D possibly called TRBD1 or TRBD2 (5 bases each). V was shortened by 9 bases and J by 2 bases, with 12 bases between the two germline ends. This CDR3 has 13 residues. Germline CDR1 and CDR2: LNHNV and YYDKDF (reference sequence). CDR3 region: CATTGGNTDTQYF. CDR3 DNA sequence: TGTGCCACTACAGGAGGAAACACAGATACGCAGTATTTT.

The chain has TRBV19 and TRBJ2-1; TRBD2 agrees at 8 bases. The length of the CDR3 is 14 residues. Trimming cost V 9 bases and J 0 bases; bases outside gene matches: 4. Germline V CDR1 and CDR2: LNHDA, SQIVND (reference sequence). The CDR3 is CASRGTSSYNEQFF. CDR3 nucleotide sequence: TGTGCCAGCCGGGGGACTAGCTCCTACAATGAGCAGTTCTTC.

This clone was picked up one time. The genes are TRBV5-1 and TRBJ1-6, with D perhaps matching TRBD1 (5 bases). The CDR3 is 13 residues long. Trimming removed 5 bases from V and 6 bases from J, with 9 bases in between. Germline values: CDR1 SGHRS, CDR2 YFSETQ. The CDR3 region is CASRGDPNSPLHF. The CDR3 DNA follows: TGCGCCAGCAGAGGGGACCCTAATTCACCCCTCCACTTT.

The CDR3 DNA is TGTGCCAGCGCGGGGGGCCTCAATCAGCCCCAGCATTTT. Its translation: CASAGGLNQPQHF. This chain links TRBV18 with TRBJ1-5; maybe TRBD1 (6 bases). The germline V and J ends were trimmed by 8 bases and 3 bases, with 11 bases remaining between them. The CDR3 extends over 13 amino acids. CDR1 and CDR2 (germline): KGHSH, LQKENI.

Of note for this clone: Other DNA sequences in this sample translate to the same CDR3. This chain uses TRBV6-6 with TRBJ2-5, with D possibly matching TRBD1 (5 bases). CDR1 is MNHNY, CDR2 SVGAGI, per germline (reference sequence). Trimming took 2 bases from V and 1 from J, leaving 8 bases between them. The CDR3 totals 14 residues. The CDR3 DNA is TGTGCCAGCAGTTACGGGGCAGGCCAAGAGACCCAGTACTTC. Translated: CASSYGAGQETQYF.

CDR3 sequence reads: CSAPPNYGYTF. CDR3 nucleotide sequence: TGCAGTGCCCCCCCTAACTATGGCTACACCTTC. The chain is built from TRBV20-1 and TRBJ1-2; no definite D call. The CDR3 has 11 amino acids. Germline V gives CDR1 DFQATT, CDR2 SNEGSKA (reference sequence). The V gene lost 6 bases and the J gene lost 0 bases, with 5 bases spanning the gap.

V and J are TRBV28 and TRBJ2-6; D is unclear. This CDR3 has 13 residues. Trimming cost V 4 bases and J 4 bases, with 5 bases left between them. Germline V gene data show CDR1 as MDHEN and CDR2 as SYDVKM. CDR3 nucleotide sequence: TGTGCCAGCAGTTCCCAGGGGGCCAACGTCCTGACTTTC. Residues: CASSSQGANVLTF.

The chain is built from TRBV5-1 and TRBJ2-2; D call uncertain. CDR3 size: 15 residues. Germline V gene data show CDR1 as SGHRS and CDR2 as YFSETQ. Trimming pared 7 bases from V and 3 bases from J, leaving 16 bases between. DNA for the CDR3: TGCGCCAGCTCAGAACTTTCCAGATACACCGGGGAGCTGTTTTTT. The encoded protein is CASSELSRYTGELFF. Full variable domain (remainder filled in from reference TRBV5-1 and TRBJ2-2): KAGVTQTPRYLIKTRGQQVTLSCSPISGHRSVSWYQQTPGQGLQFLFEYFSETQRNKGNFPGRFSGRQFSNSRSEMNVSTLELGDSALYLCASSELSRYTGELFFGEGSRLTVL.

This clone was detected a few times. The same CDR3 arises from other DNA sequences in this sample as well. The V call is TRBV30, the J call TRBJ1-5; no clear D gene. The CDR3 contains 13 residues. V was clipped by 0 bases and J by 2 bases, with 5 bases between them. From germline, CDR1 is GTSNPN and CDR2 SVGIG (reference sequence). CDR3: CAWSVLGNQPQHF. For the CDR3, the DNA is TGTGCCTGGAGTGTCTTGGGCAATCAGCCCCAGCATTTT.

V gene TRBV11-2 combines with J gene TRBJ2-1; D ambiguous. The CDR3 has 14 residues. V gave up 5 bases and J gave up 7 bases, with 15 bases separating them. Germline V lookup: CDR1 SGHAT, CDR2 FQNNGV. The chain's CDR3 is CASSQELMYNEQFF. As DNA, the CDR3 is TGTGCCAGCAGCCAGGAGTTAATGTATAATGAGCAGTTCTTC. Together with reference TRBV11-2 and TRBJ2-1, the CDR3 gives the full variable domain: EAGVAQSPRYKIIEKRQSVAFWCNPISGHATLYWYQQILGQGPKLLIQFQNNGVVDDSQLPKDRFSAERLKGVDSTLKIQPAKLEDSAVYLCASSQELMYNEQFFGPGTRLTVL.